This T cell receptor (beta chain) was sequenced in a study of T cell responses to AZD1222 COVID-19 vaccine. The overall study: Second doses that came at about 4 or about 12 weeks were put together.

Germline-derived CDR1 and CDR2 are LNHDA and SQIVND (reference sequence). V dropped 7 bases and J dropped 0 bases, with 19 bases sitting between them. This CDR3 spans 17 amino acids. Libraries were prepared by immunoSEQ multiplex PCR; TCRdb keeps only in-frame clonotypes and omits some of them. The sample holds some 98,000 clones, more than 70% seen once. The rearrangement joins TRBV19 to TRBJ1-5, with D uncertain. The specimen comprised peripheral blood, sampled on day 0 of AZD1222 vaccination. This sequence originates from an adult in good health. CDR3 sequence reads: CASTTLTTDFSNQPQHF. The CDR3 DNA sequence: TGTGCCAGTACCACCCTGACGACCGATTTTAGCAATCAGCCCCAGCATTTT.